This T cell receptor (beta chain) was captured by sequencing in a study of blood T cell repertoires in COVID-19. Study-wide context: Samples of COVID-19 (acute and convalescent) were obtained from the United States, Italy and Spain.

Original analysis: Estimation of nucleated cell counts relied on the amplification of reference gene primers. Assay: immunoSEQ multiplex PCR; the TCRdb copy retains only in-frame clones and omits some. The DNA was the basis for D and trimming; V, J and clone size are from that table. Of some 460,000 clones in the sample, around 90% were seen once. Germline V CDR1 and CDR2: DFQATT, SNEGSKA (reference sequence). V lost 3 bases to trimming and J lost 6 bases; unmatched junction nucleotides: 4. This CDR3 is 15 amino acids long. Cohort assignment relied on participant-reported clinical history. Donors of Cohort 3 who recovered were those that had two negative PCRs, clearance, or symptom resolution.

The chain has TRBV20-1 and TRBJ2-2; 13 nucleotides align to TRBD2. Material for sequencing was PBMCs or T cells enriched from blood (not recorded which). The TCR sequence derives from a woman under 30 who had recovered from COVID-19. CDR3 loop: CSASDGLAGAGELFF. In DNA form, the CDR3 reads TGCAGTGCTAGTGACGGACTAGCGGGGGCCGGGGAGCTGTTTTTT.